These 2 T cell receptor beta chains were all obtained from the same sample, sequenced in a study of regulatory T cells in long-lasting Graves disease. Time point indicated: newly diagnosed GD, antithyroid drugs for less than 3 months. The TCR library was prepared using RNA isolated from PBMCs. Sequencing libraries for TCR beta were prepared with iRepertoire HTBI primers and Arm-PCR of CDR3 regions. MiXCR was run by TCRdb on the multiplex PCR reads, yielding one entry per CDR3 protein. The sample consists of approximately 400,000 distinct CDR3 sequences, about 10% of them appearing once. These records were also assigned to another study, of T cells in Graves' hyperthyroidism and ophthalmopathy.

This specimen was peripheral blood mononuclear cells (PBMCs), taken at new diagnosis, from a patient treated with antithyroid drugs. The receptors originated from a woman aged 18-29 years with Graves disease.

This clonotype was seen ten or more times. The CDR3 spells CASSPGGGNYGYTF. CDR3 bases: TGTGCCAGTTCTCCAGGGGGAGGTAACTATGGCTACACCTTC. V usage is TRBV6-1 and J usage is TRBJ1-2; TRBD1 aligns across 7 bases. V gave up 9 bases and J gave up 1 base; unmatched junction bases: 8. CDR1 is MNHNS and CDR2 is SASEGT in the germline V gene. CDR3 length equals 14 residues.

This clonotype was picked up many times. V usage is TRBV7-3 and J usage is TRBJ2-3, with TRBD2 matching 8 bases. Trimming took 2 bases from V and 1 from J; bases not matched to a gene: 5. Germline V gene lookup returns CDR1 SGHTA and CDR2 FQGTGA. This CDR3 has 16 amino acids. The CDR3 loop is CASSLGGGIRTDTQYF. The CDR3 DNA follows: TGTGCCAGCAGCTTAGGCGGGGGGATACGCACAGATACGCAGTATTTT.